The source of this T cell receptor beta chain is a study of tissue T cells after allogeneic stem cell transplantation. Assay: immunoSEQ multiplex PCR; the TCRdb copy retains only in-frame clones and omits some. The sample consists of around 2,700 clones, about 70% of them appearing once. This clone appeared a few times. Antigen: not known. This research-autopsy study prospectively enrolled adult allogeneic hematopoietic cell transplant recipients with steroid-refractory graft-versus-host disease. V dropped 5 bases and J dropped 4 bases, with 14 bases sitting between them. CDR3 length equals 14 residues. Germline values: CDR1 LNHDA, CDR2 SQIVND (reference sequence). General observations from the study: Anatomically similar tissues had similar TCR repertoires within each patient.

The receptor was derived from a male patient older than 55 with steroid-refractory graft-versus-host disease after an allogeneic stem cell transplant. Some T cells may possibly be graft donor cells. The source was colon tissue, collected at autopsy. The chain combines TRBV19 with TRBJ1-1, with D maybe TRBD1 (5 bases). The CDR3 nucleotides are TGTGCCAGTAGTCTTGGGCGGGGGGGCACTGAAGCTTTCTTT. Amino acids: CASSLGRGGTEAFF. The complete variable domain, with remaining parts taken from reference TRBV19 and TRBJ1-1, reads DGGITQSPKYLFRKEGQNVTLSCEQNLNHDAMYWYRQDPGQGLRLIYYSQIVNDFQKGDIAEGYSVSREKKESFPLTVTSAQKNPTAFYLCASSLGRGGTEAFFGQGTRLTVV.